The entry below describes one T cell receptor (beta chain). Antigen: not known. PCR amplification relied on 60 Vbeta primers (plus 13 Jbeta primers). Clones were read by immunoSEQ multiplex PCR, and TCRdb kept only the in-frame ones, dropping some. The top ten clones hold over 5.5% of a sample with more than 95,000 clones, roughly four fifths of them seen once. The sample comes from a study of cytomegalovirus exposure and HLA in healthy donors. Study-wide results and limits: A later analysis linked a missense DCLRE1C variant to TCR beta V- and J-gene trimming.

The length of the CDR3 is 17 residues. CDR1 and CDR2 from the germline V gene are SEHNR and FQNEAQ (reference sequence). Trimming removed 5 bases at V and 1 base at J, with 18 bases between. This receptor was taken from a middle-aged woman in good health and CMV-seronegative. V gene TRBV7-9 combines with J gene TRBJ2-4; possible D gene TRBD2, 7 bases. The specimen sequenced was PBMCs. CDR3 sequence (DNA): TGTGCCAGCAGCCGTTTAGGGGGGGCGGGGGCCAAAAACATTCAGTACTTC. Translated, it gives CASSRLGGAGAKNIQYF.